Given below is one T cell receptor (beta chain) in context. Some clones are missing from TCRdb's copy, which holds only in-frame ones; the method was immunoSEQ multiplex PCR. The data contain more than 200,000 clones, around 87% of them singletons. This sample was taken from a study of blood T cell repertoires in COVID-19. The sequence was obtained from a woman in her sixties with COVID-19, enrolled during active disease. The source material was peripheral blood.

As DNA, the CDR3 is TGTGCCAGCAGCCAAAGTGTTAGGGGGCGGACTGAAGCTTTCTTT. As protein: CASSQSVRGRTEAFF. The chain employs TRBV3-1 (or the pseudogene TRBV3-2) and TRBJ1-1, with 7 bases lining up with TRBD1. The germline V gene has CDR1 LGHDT and CDR2 YNNKEL (reference sequence). V gave up 2 bases and J gave up 5 bases; unmatched junction bases: 8. The CDR3 extends over 15 amino acids.